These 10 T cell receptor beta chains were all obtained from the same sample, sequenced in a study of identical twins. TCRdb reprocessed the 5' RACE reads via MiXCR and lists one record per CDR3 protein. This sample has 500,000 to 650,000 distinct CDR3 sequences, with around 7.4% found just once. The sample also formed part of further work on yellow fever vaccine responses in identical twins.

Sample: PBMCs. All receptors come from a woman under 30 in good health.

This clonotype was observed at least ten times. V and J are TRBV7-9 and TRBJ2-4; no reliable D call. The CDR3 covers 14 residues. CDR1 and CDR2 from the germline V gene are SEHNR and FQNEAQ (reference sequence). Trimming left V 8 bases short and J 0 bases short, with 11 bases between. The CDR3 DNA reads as TGTGCCAGCGAGGATCTCACAGCCAAAAACATTCAGTACTTC. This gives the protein CASEDLTAKNIQYF.

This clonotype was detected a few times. The CDR3 nucleotides read TGTGCCAGCAGCTCGGGGATTAGGGATGAGCAGTTCTTC. Encoded protein: CASSSGIRDEQFF. This rearrangement joins TRBV13 to TRBJ2-1, with a possible D match to TRBD2 (5 bases). The CDR3 sequence is 13 residues long. Trimming took off 4 bases at V and 8 bases at J, with 12 bases between the two ends. CDR1 and CDR2 from the germline V gene are PRHDT and FYEKMQ (reference sequence).

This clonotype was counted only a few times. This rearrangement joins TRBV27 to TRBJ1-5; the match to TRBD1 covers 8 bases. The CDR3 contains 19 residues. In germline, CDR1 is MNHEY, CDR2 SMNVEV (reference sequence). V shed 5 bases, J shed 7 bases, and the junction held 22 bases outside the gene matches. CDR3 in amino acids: CASSRGGRWTGRVQQPQHF. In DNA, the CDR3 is TGTGCCAGCAGTCGAGGGGGGAGGTGGACAGGGCGAGTCCAACAGCCCCAGCATTTT.

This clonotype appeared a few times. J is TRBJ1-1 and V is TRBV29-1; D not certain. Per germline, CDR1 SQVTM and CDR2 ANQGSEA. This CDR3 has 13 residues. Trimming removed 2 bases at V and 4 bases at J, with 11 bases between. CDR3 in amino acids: CSVEQFSATEAFF. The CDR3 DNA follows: TGCAGCGTTGAACAATTTTCTGCCACTGAAGCTTTCTTT.

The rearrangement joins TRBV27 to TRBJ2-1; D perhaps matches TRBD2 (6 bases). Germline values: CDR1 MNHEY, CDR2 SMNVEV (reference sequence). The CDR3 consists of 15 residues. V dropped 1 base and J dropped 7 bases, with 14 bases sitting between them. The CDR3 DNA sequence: TGTGCCAGCAGTTTATGGGGGGATCCTCGGAATGAGCAGTTCTTC. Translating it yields CASSLWGDPRNEQFF.

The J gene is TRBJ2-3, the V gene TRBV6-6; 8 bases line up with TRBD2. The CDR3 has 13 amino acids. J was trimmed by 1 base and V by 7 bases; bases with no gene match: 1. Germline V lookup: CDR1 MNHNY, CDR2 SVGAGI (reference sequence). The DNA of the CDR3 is TGTGCCAGCACGCGGGAGGGCACAGATACGCAGTATTTT. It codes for CASTREGTDTQYF.

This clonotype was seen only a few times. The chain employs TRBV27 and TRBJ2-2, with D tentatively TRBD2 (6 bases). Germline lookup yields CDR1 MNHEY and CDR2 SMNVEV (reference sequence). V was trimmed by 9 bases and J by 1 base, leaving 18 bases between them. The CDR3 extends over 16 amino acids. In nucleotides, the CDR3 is TGTGCCAGTCGGGGTAGTCTAGCGTTGAACACCGGGGAGCTGTTTTTT. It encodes CASRGSLALNTGELFF.

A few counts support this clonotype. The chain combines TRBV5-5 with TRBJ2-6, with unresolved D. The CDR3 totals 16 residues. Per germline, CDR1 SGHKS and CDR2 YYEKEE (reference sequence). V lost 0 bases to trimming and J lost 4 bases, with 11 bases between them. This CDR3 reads CASSLEGQVGANVLTF. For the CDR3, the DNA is TGTGCCAGCAGCTTGGAAGGGCAGGTCGGGGCCAACGTCCTGACTTTC.

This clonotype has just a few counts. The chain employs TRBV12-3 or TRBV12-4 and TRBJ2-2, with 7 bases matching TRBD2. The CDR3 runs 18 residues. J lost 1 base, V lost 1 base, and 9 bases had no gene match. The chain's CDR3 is CASSLGGRLPKNTGELFF. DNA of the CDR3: TGTGCCAGCAGTTTAGGCGGGAGACTACCTAAGAACACCGGGGAGCTGTTTTTT.

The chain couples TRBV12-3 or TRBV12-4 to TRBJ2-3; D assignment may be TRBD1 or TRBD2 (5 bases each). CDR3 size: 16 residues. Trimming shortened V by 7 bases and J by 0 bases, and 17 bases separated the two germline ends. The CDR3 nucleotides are TGTGCCAGCAAGGGGTATGGGAGCTCTAGCACAGATACGCAGTATTTT. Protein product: CASKGYGSSSTDTQYF.